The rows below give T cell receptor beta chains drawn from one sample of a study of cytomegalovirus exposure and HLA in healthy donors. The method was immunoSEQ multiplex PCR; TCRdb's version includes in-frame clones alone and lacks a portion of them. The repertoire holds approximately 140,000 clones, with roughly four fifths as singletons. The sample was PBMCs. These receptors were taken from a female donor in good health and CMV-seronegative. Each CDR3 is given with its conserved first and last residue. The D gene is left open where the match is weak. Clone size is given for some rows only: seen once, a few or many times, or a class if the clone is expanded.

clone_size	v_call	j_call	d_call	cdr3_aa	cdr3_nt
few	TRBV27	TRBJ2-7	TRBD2	CASQLKLAGGYEQYF	TGTGCCAGCCAGTTAAAACTAGCGGGAGGCTACGAGCAGTACTTC
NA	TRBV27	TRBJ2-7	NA	CASSLSVKYEQYF	TGTGCCAGCAGTTTGTCGGTAAAATACGAGCAGTACTTC
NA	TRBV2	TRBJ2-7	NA	CASSEVGGAPSQYF	TGTGCCAGCAGTGAAGTGGGGGGGGCCCCCTCTCAGTACTTC
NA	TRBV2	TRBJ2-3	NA	CASSERVAGLFTDTQYF	TGTGCCAGCAGTGAAAGGGTGGCGGGCCTTTTCACAGATACGCAGTATTTT
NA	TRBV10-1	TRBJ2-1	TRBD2	CASSDMASGRDYNEQFF	TGCGCCAGCAGTGACATGGCTAGCGGGAGGGACTACAATGAGCAGTTCTTC
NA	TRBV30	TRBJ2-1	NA	CAWSPSGLVNEQFF	TGTGCCTGGAGTCCCTCGGGACTTGTGAATGAGCAGTTCTTC
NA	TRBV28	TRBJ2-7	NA	CASSLLGGPHEQYF	TGTGCCAGCAGTTTATTAGGGGGACCTCACGAGCAGTACTTC
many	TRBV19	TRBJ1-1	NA	CASSSGRGMNTEAFF	TGTGCCAGTAGTTCGGGCAGGGGCATGAACACTGAAGCTTTCTTT
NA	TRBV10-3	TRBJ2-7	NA	CAIRTSGGPSYEQYF	TGTGCCATCAGGACTTCCGGGGGGCCCTCCTACGAGCAGTACTTC
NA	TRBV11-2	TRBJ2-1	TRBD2	CASSIRLAGGDEQFF	TGTGCCAGCAGCATAAGACTAGCGGGAGGCGATGAGCAGTTCTTC
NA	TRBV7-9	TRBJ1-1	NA	CASSPSLRDTEAFF	TGTGCCAGCAGCCCCTCACTTCGGGACACTGAAGCTTTCTTT
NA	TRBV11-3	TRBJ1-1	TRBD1	CASSVAFRDSLASMNTEAFF	TGTGCCAGCAGCGTCGCGTTCCGGGACAGCCTCGCCTCAATGAACACTGAAGCTTTCTTT
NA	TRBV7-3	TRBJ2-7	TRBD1	CASSLRTGEQYF	TGTGCCAGCAGCTTACGGACAGGCGAGCAGTACTTC